Listed below are T cell receptor beta chains from one sample, sequenced in a study of cytomegalovirus exposure and HLA in healthy donors. This table comes from immunoSEQ multiplex PCR, and its TCRdb copy is limited to in-frame clones, with some not included. The repertoire holds nearly 110,000 clones, with roughly 82% as singletons. Sequencing was done on a sample of PBMCs. Source of these receptors: a male donor in good health and CMV-seropositive. Each CDR3 is given with its conserved first and last residue. The D gene is left open where the match is weak. Clone size, where shown, is once, few, many, or a class for clones that have expanded.

>-|TRBJ2-3|16|-|TRBV4-1
TGCGCCAGCAGCCAGAGAACTGGGGCTAGCACAGATACGCAGTATTTT
CASSQRTGASTDTQYF
>-|TRBJ2-7|12|-|TRBV7-9
TGTGCCAGCAATTACGGGTCCCACGAGCAGTACTTC
CASNYGSHEQYF
>-|TRBJ1-4|15|once|TRBV6-1
TGTGCCAGCAGTGACCCCGGGGGGGCCCGGATAGTGTTGTTTTTT
CASSDPGGARIVLFF
>-|TRBJ1-5|12|-|TRBV5-1
TGCGCCAGCAGTAGCGGCAATCAGCCCCAGCATTTT
CASSSGNQPQHF
>TRBD1|TRBJ2-5|14|few|TRBV29-1
TGCAGCGTCCACGACCGAGGGGGCTCGGGGACCCAGTACTTC
CSVHDRGGSGTQYF
>TRBD1|TRBJ1-2|14|once|TRBV2
TGTGCCAGCAGTCGGGACAGGGGAAACTATGGCTACACCTTC
CASSRDRGNYGYTF
>-|TRBJ2-7|17|-|TRBV4-3
TGCGCCAGCAGCCAAGATTCAAGGGGCGGCTACTCCTACGAGCAGTACTTC
CASSQDSRGGYSYEQYF
>-|TRBJ2-7|15|once|TRBV19
TGTGCCAGTAGTACCCAAGGTGTGGCCCCGGAGGAGCAGTACTTC
CASSTQGVAPEEQYF
>-|TRBJ1-2|14|-|TRBV6-1
TGTGCCAGCAGCCCAGTGTACCAAAACTATGGCTACACCTTC
CASSPVYQNYGYTF
>TRBD1|TRBJ2-7|14|-|TRBV27
TGTGCCAGCAGTTTAGGACAGGCTCCCTACGAGCAGTACTTC
CASSLGQAPYEQYF
>TRBD1|TRBJ1-5|14|-|TRBV28
TGTGCCAGCAGGACAGGGGGTTTTGGTCAGTCCCAGCATTTT
CASRTGGFGQSQHF
>-|TRBJ1-2|13|-|TRBV15
TGTGCCACCAGCCCTGAGGGGGTGGAGGGCTACACCTTC
CATSPEGVEGYTF
>-|TRBJ1-2|18|-|TRBV14
TGTGCCAGCAGCCAAGAGATTCCAAAAGGACAGTCTAACTATGGCTACACCTTC
CASSQEIPKGQSNYGYTF
>-|TRBJ1-1|14|-|TRBV28
TGTGCCAGCAGTTCCAGGGGCGCGAACACTGAAGCTTTCTTT
CASSSRGANTEAFF
>-|TRBJ1-5|14|once|TRBV2
TGTGCCAGCAGTGATGGAGGCCAAAATCAGCCCCAGCATTTT
CASSDGGQNQPQHF
>-|TRBJ2-5|13|once|TRBV2
TGTGCCAGCAGTGATTTTAACAAAGAGACCCAGTACTTC
CASSDFNKETQYF
>TRBD1|TRBJ1-5|14|-|TRBV7-9
TGTGCCAGCAGCCGAGCAGGGGGCGGTCAGCCCCAGCATTTT
CASSRAGGGQPQHF
>-|TRBJ1-6|14|few|TRBV5-4
TGTGCCAGCAGCTTGGTGGGCAGCCCGTCACCCCTCAACTTT
CASSLVGSPSPLNF
>TRBD2|TRBJ2-4|18|-|TRBV5-1
TGCGCCAGCAGCTTGGGAGTGGCGACTAGCTCCGCCAAAAACATTCAGTACTTC
CASSLGVATSSAKNIQYF
>-|TRBJ2-2|16|-|TRBV27
TGTGCCAGCAGTTTATCGGTCGGGGCGGGGACCGGGGAGCTGTTTTTT
CASSLSVGAGTGELFF
>-|TRBJ2-7|14|-|TRBV7-3
TGTGCCAGCAGCCATGAAGGTGGGCCCTACGAGCAGTACTTC
CASSHEGGPYEQYF
>-|TRBJ1-6|15|few|TRBV16
TGTGCCAGCAGCCAACGAGAGGCCTATAATTCACCCCTCCACTTT
CASSQREAYNSPLHF
>TRBD2|TRBJ2-1|15|-|TRBV5-4
TGTGCCAGCAGCTTGGTCGCGGGGGGGTCCAATGAGCAGTTCTTC
CASSLVAGGSNEQFF
>-|TRBJ1-2|14|-|TRBV12-5
TGTGCTAGTGGTTTGGTAGGCGTCGCCGGGAGCTACACCTTC
CASGLVGVAGSYTF
>-|TRBJ2-7|13|-|TRBV2
TGTGCCAGCACTTCTAACAGTATCCACGAGCAGTACTTC
CASTSNSIHEQYF
>-|TRBJ2-3|14|-|TRBV10-3
TGTGCCTCTCGTTTTAGGGGTAGCACAGATACGCAGTATTTT
CASRFRGSTDTQYF
>-|TRBJ2-3|14|few|TRBV15
TGTGCCACCAGCAGAGGGCTCTTCACAGATACGCAGTATTTT
CATSRGLFTDTQYF
>-|TRBJ2-1|16|-|TRBV7-6
TGTGCCAGCAGCTCCTATAGCGGAGTCTCCTACAATGAGCAGTTCTTC
CASSSYSGVSYNEQFF
>-|TRBJ2-1|12|-|TRBV7-6
TGTGCCAGCAGTCTCTCACGAGGGGAGCAGTTCTTC
CASSLSRGEQFF
>-|TRBJ1-5|13|-|TRBV5-1
TGCGCCAGCAGGGGGACACCCGATCAGCCCCAGCATTTT
CASRGTPDQPQHF
>TRBD2|TRBJ2-2|17|-|TRBV28
TGTGCCAGCAGGACCGGGGGGGGTTCTTCGAACACCGGGGAGCTGTTTTTT
CASRTGGGSSNTGELFF
>-|TRBJ1-2|16|-|TRBV5-4
TGTGCCAGCGGGGTCGCAGGGTCCTCAGCGAACTATGGCTACACCTTC
CASGVAGSSANYGYTF
>TRBD1|TRBJ2-6|15|-|TRBV28
TGTGCCAGCAGCGGGACAGGCTCTGGGGCCAACGTCCTGACTTTC
CASSGTGSGANVLTF
>-|TRBJ1-1|12|few|TRBV7-9
TGTGCCAGCAGCCTACTAAACACTGAAGCTTTCTTT
CASSLLNTEAFF
>-|TRBJ1-1|15|-|TRBV4-1
TGCGCCAGCAGCCAACCAGGCTACATGAACACTGAAGCTTTCTTT
CASSQPGYMNTEAFF